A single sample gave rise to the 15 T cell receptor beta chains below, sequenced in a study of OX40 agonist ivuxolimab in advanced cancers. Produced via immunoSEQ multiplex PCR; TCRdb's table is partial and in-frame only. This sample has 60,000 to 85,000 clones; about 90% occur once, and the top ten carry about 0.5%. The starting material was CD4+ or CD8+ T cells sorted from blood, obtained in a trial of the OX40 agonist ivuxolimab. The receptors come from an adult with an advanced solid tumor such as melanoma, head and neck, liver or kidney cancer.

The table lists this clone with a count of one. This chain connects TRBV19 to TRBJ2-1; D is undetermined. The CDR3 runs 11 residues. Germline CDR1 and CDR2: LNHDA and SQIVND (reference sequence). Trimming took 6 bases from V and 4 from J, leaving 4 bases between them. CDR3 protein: CASSTYNEQFF. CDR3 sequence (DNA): TGTGCCAGTAGCACATACAATGAGCAGTTCTTC. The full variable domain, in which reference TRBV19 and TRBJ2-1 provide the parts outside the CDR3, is DGGITQSPKYLFRKEGQNVTLSCEQNLNHDAMYWYRQDPGQGLRLIYYSQIVNDFQKGDIAEGYSVSREKKESFPLTVTSAQKNPTAFYLCASSTYNEQFFGPGTRLTVL.

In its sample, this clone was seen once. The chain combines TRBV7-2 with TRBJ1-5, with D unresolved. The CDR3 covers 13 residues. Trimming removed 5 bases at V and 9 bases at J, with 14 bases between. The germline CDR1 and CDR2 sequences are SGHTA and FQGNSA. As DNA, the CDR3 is TGTGCCAGCAGCCTGGACGGCCAGAGGCCCCAGCATTTT. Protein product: CASSLDGQRPQHF.

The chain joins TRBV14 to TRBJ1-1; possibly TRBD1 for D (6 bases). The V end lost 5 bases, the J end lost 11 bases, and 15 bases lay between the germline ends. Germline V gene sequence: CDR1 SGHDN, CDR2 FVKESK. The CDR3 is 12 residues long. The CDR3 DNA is TGTGCCAGCAGCTATGCGGGGGCGAAGGCTTTCTTT. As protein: CASSYAGAKAFF.

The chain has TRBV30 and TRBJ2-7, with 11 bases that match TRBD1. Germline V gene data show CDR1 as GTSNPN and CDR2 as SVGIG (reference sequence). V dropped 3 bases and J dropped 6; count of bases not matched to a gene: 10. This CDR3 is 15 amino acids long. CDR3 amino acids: CAWSIAGQGAIEQYF. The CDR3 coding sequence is TGTGCCTGGAGCATAGCCGGACAGGGGGCAATCGAGCAGTACTTC.

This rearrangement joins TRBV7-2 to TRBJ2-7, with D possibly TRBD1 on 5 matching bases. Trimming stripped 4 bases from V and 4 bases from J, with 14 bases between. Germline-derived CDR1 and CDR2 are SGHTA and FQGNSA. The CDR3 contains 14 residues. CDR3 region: CASSSDWAGYEQYF. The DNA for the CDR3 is TGTGCCAGCAGCTCTGATTGGGCAGGGTACGAGCAGTACTTC.

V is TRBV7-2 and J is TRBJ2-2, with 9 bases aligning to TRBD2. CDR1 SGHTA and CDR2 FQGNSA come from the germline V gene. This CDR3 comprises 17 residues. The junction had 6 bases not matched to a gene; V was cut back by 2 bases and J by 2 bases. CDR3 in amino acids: CASSLRVAGVNTGELFF. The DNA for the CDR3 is TGTGCCAGCAGCTTAAGGGTAGCGGGGGTCAACACCGGGGAGCTGTTTTTT.

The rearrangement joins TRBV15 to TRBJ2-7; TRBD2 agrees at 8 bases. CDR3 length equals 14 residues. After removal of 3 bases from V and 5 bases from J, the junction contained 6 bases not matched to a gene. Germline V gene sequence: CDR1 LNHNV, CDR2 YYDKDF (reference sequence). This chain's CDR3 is CATSSKRETNEQYF. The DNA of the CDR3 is TGTGCCACCAGCAGCAAGCGGGAGACTAACGAGCAGTACTTC.

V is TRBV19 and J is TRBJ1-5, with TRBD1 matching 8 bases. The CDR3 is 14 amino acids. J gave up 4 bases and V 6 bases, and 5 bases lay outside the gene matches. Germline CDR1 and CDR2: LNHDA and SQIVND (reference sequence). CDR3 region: CASSRTGRNQPQHF. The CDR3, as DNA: TGTGCCAGTAGCCGGACAGGGCGGAATCAGCCCCAGCATTTT.

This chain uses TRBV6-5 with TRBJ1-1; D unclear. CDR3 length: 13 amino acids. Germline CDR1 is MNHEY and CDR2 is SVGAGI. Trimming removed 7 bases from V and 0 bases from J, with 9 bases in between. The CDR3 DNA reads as TGTGCCAGCAATCAGGAGGTGAACACTGAAGCTTTCTTT. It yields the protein CASNQEVNTEAFF.

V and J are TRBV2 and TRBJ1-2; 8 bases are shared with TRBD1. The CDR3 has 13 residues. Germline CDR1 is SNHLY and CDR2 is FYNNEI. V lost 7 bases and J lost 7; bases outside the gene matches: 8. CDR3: CASTRTGGGGYTF. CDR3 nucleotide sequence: TGTGCCAGCACCCGAACAGGGGGAGGTGGCTACACCTTC. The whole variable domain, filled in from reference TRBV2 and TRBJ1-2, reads EPEVTQTPSHQVTQMGQEVILRCVPISNHLYFYWYRQILGQKVEFLVSFYNNEISEKSEIFDDQFSVERPDGSNFTLKIRSTKLEDSAMYFCASTRTGGGGYTFGSGTRLTVV.

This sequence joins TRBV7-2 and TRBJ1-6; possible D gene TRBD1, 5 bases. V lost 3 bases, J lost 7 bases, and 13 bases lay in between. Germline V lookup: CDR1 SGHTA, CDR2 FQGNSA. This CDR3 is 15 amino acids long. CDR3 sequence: CASSFRGIRNSPLHF. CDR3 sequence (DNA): TGTGCCAGCAGCTTCCGGGGGATTCGGAATTCACCCCTCCACTTT. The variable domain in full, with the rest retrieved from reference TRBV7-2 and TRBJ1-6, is GAGVSQSPSNKVTEKGKDVELRCDPISGHTALYWYRQSLGQGLEFLIYFQGNSAPDKSGLPSDRFSAERTGGSVSTLTIQRTQQEDSAVYLCASSFRGIRNSPLHFGNGTRLTVT.

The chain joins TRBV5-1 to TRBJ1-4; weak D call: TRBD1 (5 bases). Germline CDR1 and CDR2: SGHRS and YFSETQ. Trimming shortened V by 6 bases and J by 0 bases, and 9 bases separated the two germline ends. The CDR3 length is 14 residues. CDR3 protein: CASMGGTTNEKLFF. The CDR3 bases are TGCGCCAGCATGGGGGGGACAACTAATGAAAAACTGTTTTTT.

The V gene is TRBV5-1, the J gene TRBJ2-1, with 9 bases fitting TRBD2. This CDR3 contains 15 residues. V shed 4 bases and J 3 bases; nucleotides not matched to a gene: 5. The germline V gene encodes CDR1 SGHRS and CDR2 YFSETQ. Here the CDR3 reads CASSPGTSSYNEQFF. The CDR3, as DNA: TGCGCCAGCAGCCCCGGGACTAGCAGCTACAATGAGCAGTTCTTC.

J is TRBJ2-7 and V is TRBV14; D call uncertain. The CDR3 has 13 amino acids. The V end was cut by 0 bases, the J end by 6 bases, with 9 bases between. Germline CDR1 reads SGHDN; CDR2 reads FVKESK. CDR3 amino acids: CASSQDRLLEQYF. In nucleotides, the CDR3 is TGTGCCAGCAGCCAAGATAGGCTGCTCGAGCAGTACTTC.

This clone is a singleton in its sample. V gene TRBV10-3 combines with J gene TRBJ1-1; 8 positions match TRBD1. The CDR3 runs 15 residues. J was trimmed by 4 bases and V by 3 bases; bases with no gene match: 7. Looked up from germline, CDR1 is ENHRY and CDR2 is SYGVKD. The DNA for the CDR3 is TGTGCCATCAGTGAACCCGGACAGGGAGGCACTGAAGCTTTCTTT. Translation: CAISEPGQGGTEAFF.